Below are 13 T cell receptor beta chains sequenced from a single sample in a study of blood T cell repertoires in COVID-19. The assay was immunoSEQ multiplex PCR, and TCRdb's table has in-frame clones only and misses some. Of roughly 200,000 clones listed, 80% to 90% are singletons. Sequencing used peripheral blood. These receptors were taken from a woman over 75 with COVID-19, enrolled during active disease.

The rearrangement joins TRBV19 to TRBJ2-5; 10 nucleotides match TRBD1. The CDR3 sequence is 15 residues long. The V segment lost 7 bases and the J segment 5 bases; nucleotides outside the gene matches: 10. Germline-derived CDR1 and CDR2 are LNHDA and SQIVND (reference sequence). CDR3 nucleotide sequence: TGTGCCAGTACCCCGGGACAGGGGCGGTGGGAGACCCAGTACTTC. Its translation: CASTPGQGRWETQYF.

This clone has only one observation. V usage is TRBV10-3 and J usage is TRBJ2-2, with TRBD2 matching over 12 bases. This CDR3 is built from 17 residues. The V segment lost 6 bases and the J segment 0 bases; nucleotides outside the gene matches: 5. Germline V CDR1 and CDR2: ENHRY, SYGVKD. In nucleotides, the CDR3 is TGTGCCATCAGAGATCTAGCGGGAGGGCCGAACACCGGGGAGCTGTTTTTT. This codes for CAIRDLAGGPNTGELFF.

This clone was seen a few times. In DNA, the CDR3 is TGTGCCAGCAGCCGTAGGGTCGGACAGAGGGATTATGGCTACACCTTC. Translated: CASSRRVGQRDYGYTF. The chain joins TRBV7-9 to TRBJ1-2; weak D call: TRBD1 (6 bases). Germline CDR1 and CDR2: SEHNR and FQNEAQ (reference sequence). Trimming took 5 bases from V and 5 from J, leaving 21 bases between them. The CDR3 contains 16 residues.

In this sample, this clone turned up once. V is TRBV7-2 and J is TRBJ2-3; 7 nucleotides align to TRBD1. The CDR3 is made up of 15 amino acids. Germline values: CDR1 SGHTA, CDR2 FQGNSA. The V gene end was trimmed by 5 bases and the J gene end by 1 base; junction bases not matched to a gene: 6. CDR3 protein: CASSTTGLGTDTQYF. The CDR3 DNA sequence: TGTGCCAGCAGCACGACAGGGTTGGGCACAGATACGCAGTATTTT.

This chain joins TRBV19 and TRBJ2-1; 12 bases match TRBD2. Trimming removed 10 bases from V and 3 bases from J; junction bases left unmatched: 10. The CDR3 spans 16 residues. Germline-derived CDR1 and CDR2 are LNHDA and SQIVND (reference sequence). CDR3 region: CATTRTSGVLYNEQFF. The CDR3 DNA reads TGTGCCACCACCAGGACTAGCGGGGTCCTCTACAATGAGCAGTTCTTC.

This clone is a singleton in its sample. The chain links TRBV5-6 to TRBJ2-7; 10 bases agree with TRBD1. V shed 4 bases and J 3 bases; nucleotides not matched to a gene: 10. Germline V gene sequence: CDR1 SGHDT, CDR2 YYEEEE. The CDR3 loop spans 16 amino acids. CDR3: CASSPSPGQGNYEQYF. The CDR3 DNA reads as TGTGCCAGCAGCCCCTCCCCGGGACAGGGGAACTACGAGCAGTACTTC.

CDR3 residues: CSASRQYSTDTQYF. The CDR3 DNA reads TGCAGTGCTAGTCGACAGTATAGCACAGATACGCAGTATTTT. The chain is built from TRBV20-1 and TRBJ2-3, with D perhaps TRBD1 (5 bases). The V gene lost 3 bases and the J gene lost 0 bases, with 10 bases spanning the gap. This CDR3 is 14 amino acids long. Germline CDR1 reads DFQATT; CDR2 reads SNEGSKA (reference sequence).

This chain connects TRBV2 to TRBJ2-3; D is perhaps TRBD2 (5 bases). The V gene lost 5 bases and the J gene lost 1 base, with 19 bases spanning the gap. Germline V gene sequence: CDR1 SNHLY, CDR2 FYNNEI. The CDR3 sequence is 17 residues long. DNA of the CDR3: TGTGCCAGCAGTACTCTGGTGGGAGCGCGCGGCACAGATACGCAGTATTTT. It encodes CASSTLVGARGTDTQYF.

The gene calls are TRBV6-5 and TRBJ2-7; maybe TRBD1 (6 bases). This CDR3 is 16 amino acids long. V shed 0 bases and J shed 3 bases, with 15 bases lying between them. CDR1 and CDR2 (germline): MNHEY, SVGAGI. DNA for the CDR3: TGTGCCAGCAGTTACTCCACAGGGAGCAGAAACTACGAGCAGTACTTC. As protein: CASSYSTGSRNYEQYF.

Only a few counts were recorded for this clone. In nucleotides, the CDR3 is TGTGCCACCAGTGATGACAGGAATTTTGGCACAGATACGCAGTATTTT. Translation: CATSDDRNFGTDTQYF. The rearrangement joins TRBV24-1 to TRBJ2-3; D perhaps matches TRBD1 (6 bases). This CDR3 spans 16 amino acids. The germline gives CDR1 KGHDR, CDR2 SFDVKD. Trimming cost V 3 bases and J 1 base, with 13 bases left between them.

The rearrangement links TRBV29-1 to TRBJ2-7; 10 bases map to TRBD2. Per the germline V gene, CDR1 is SQVTM and CDR2 is ANQGSEA. The CDR3 is made up of 13 amino acids. Germline trimming cut 5 bases from V and 3 bases from J; bases unmatched to any gene: 4. The DNA of the CDR3 is TGCAGCGTTAGACTAGCGGGCCTCTACGAGCAGTACTTC. This encodes CSVRLAGLYEQYF.

This clone was picked up one time. This rearrangement joins TRBV28 to TRBJ2-7; D gene uncertain. The CDR3 consists of 12 residues. Between the trimmed V and J ends, which lost 3 bases and 3 bases, there was a span of 6 bases. The germline V gene has CDR1 MDHEN and CDR2 SYDVKM. CDR3 sequence (DNA): TGTGCCAGCAGTTTCGGTTTCTACGAGCAGTACTTC. Translated: CASSFGFYEQYF. Looking up the rest from reference TRBV28 and TRBJ2-7 gives the full variable domain: DVKVTQSSRYLVKRTGEKVFLECVQDMDHENMFWYRQDPGLGLRLIYFSYDVKMKEKGDIPEGYSVSREKKERFSLILESASTNQTSMYLCASSFGFYEQYFGPGTRLTVT.

The J gene is TRBJ2-7, the V gene TRBV6-1; 11 nucleotides line up with TRBD2. The CDR3 has 15 residues. Trimming took 2 bases from V and 7 from J; bases not matched to a gene: 7. CDR1 MNHNS and CDR2 SASEGT come from the germline V gene. In DNA form, the CDR3 reads TGTGCCAGCAGTGAAACACTAGCGGGAGCTGATGAGCAGTACTTC. Residues: CASSETLAGADEQYF.